The 5 T cell receptor beta chains in this list originate from one sample, sequenced in a study of T cells in Graves' hyperthyroidism and ophthalmopathy. Amplified regions were TCR beta CDR3 sequences from RNA transcripts. The HTBI primer set served for first-round RT-PCR of the TCR CDR3. TCRdb analysed the multiplex PCR reads with MiXCR anew, one entry per CDR3 protein. The sample gives hundreds of thousands of distinct CDR3 sequences, over 11% of which show up once; almost 6% is in the top ten. The sequencing input was blood. The receptors were gathered from a woman in her 30s with Graves' hyperthyroidism that later progressed to Graves' ophthalmopathy.

The table lists this clonotype with many counts. This sequence joins TRBV2 and TRBJ1-6; D uncertain. V was shortened by 7 bases and J by 7 bases, with 5 bases between the two germline ends. The CDR3 contains 11 residues. Germline lookup yields CDR1 SNHLY and CDR2 FYNNEI. The chain's CDR3 is CASKGNSPLHF. The CDR3 DNA is TGTGCCAGCAAAGGAAATTCACCCCTCCACTTT.

The CDR3 is CSARDRTGLQLNYGYTF. As DNA, the CDR3 is TGCAGTGCTAGAGATCGGACAGGTCTACAACTTAACTATGGCTACACCTTC. This rearrangement joins TRBV20-1 to TRBJ1-2, with TRBD1 matching over 7 bases. The CDR3 contains 17 residues. Germline V lookup: CDR1 DFQATT, CDR2 SNEGSKA (reference sequence). V shed 0 bases, J shed 1 base, and the junction held 11 bases outside the gene matches.

The chain is built from TRBV20-1 and TRBJ1-6; D may be TRBD1 (6 bases). The CDR3 covers 15 residues. Germline assignment: CDR1 DFQATT and CDR2 SNEGSKA (reference sequence). Trimming removed 5 bases at V and 2 bases at J, with 13 bases between. This chain's CDR3 is CSALNRVAYNSPLHF. The CDR3 bases are TGCAGTGCTCTCAACAGGGTAGCCTATAATTCACCCCTCCACTTT.

The chain carries TRBV18 and TRBJ1-2, with D possibly being TRBD1 (5 bases). Germline CDR1 KGHSH, CDR2 LQKENI. Trimming removed 3 bases from V and 8 bases from J, with 13 bases in between. The length of the CDR3 is 13 residues. The CDR3, as DNA: TGTGCCAGCTCACCCCAGGGCGACGTGGGCTACACCTTC. This encodes CASSPQGDVGYTF.

This clonotype was recorded many times. The V call is TRBV20-1, the J call TRBJ2-1; 13 positions match TRBD2. Germline V gives CDR1 DFQATT, CDR2 SNEGSKA (reference sequence). This CDR3 is 14 amino acids long. V shed 4 bases, J shed 8 bases, and the junction held 5 bases outside the gene matches. The CDR3 nucleotides are TGCAGTGCTAAGGGGACTAGCGGGAAGGATGAGCAGTTCTTC. Encoded protein: CSAKGTSGKDEQFF.